This TCR beta chain was captured in a study of chemoradiotherapy in HPV16-positive cancers. TCRdb's table, derived via immunoSEQ multiplex PCR, lists solely in-frame clones and lacks some. Among thousands of clones listed, roughly nine tenths were seen once. Repeated repertoire sampling spanned the course of chemoradiotherapy. Concerning this clone: Its antigen is unidentified.

Findings and limits, study-wide: Better recurrence-free survival went with HPV-responsive T-cell expansion in HPV16-positive patients.

The TCR comes from a human donor with HPV-associated anogenital cancer. The starting material was tumor tissue, obtained from a patient who underwent chemoradiotherapy.

The chain's CDR3 is CASSLEGGGEQYF. In DNA, the CDR3 is TGTGCCAGCAGCTTAGAGGGGGGCGGAGAGCAGTACTTC. The chain combines TRBV7-8 with TRBJ2-7; TRBD1 or TRBD2 may be the D gene (6 bases each). The CDR3 totals 13 residues. Trimming removed 1 base from V and 7 bases from J, with 11 bases in between. From germline, CDR1 is SGHVS and CDR2 FQNEAQ.